Below are 27 T cell receptor beta chains sequenced from a single sample in a study of molecular identifiers for immune sequencing clone quantification. TCRdb reanalysed the PCR reads using MiXCR and keeps one entry per CDR3 protein. The top ten hold around a tenth of the sample, which has about 97,000 distinct CDR3 sequences, less than 35% seen once. Sequencing was carried out using naive CD8+ T cells from blood, with Jurkat cell RNA spiked in. As for subset: FACS-sorted CD8+CD4-CCR7+CD45RA+ naive T cells. These receptors were obtained from a human donor in good health. Some libraries in this study had Jurkat cell RNA spiked in.

This clonotype occurred many times. The chain is built from TRBV28 and TRBJ2-7; no definite D call. Deletions cut 3 bases from V and 3 bases from J, with 6 bases between. The CDR3 contains 12 residues. Germline CDR1 reads MDHEN; CDR2 reads SYDVKM. The CDR3 reads CASSFPIYEQYF. The CDR3 coding sequence is TGTGCCAGCAGTTTCCCCATCTACGAGCAGTACTTC.

The genes are TRBV2 and TRBJ2-1, with D perhaps matching TRBD1 (5 bases). The CDR3 has 15 residues. Germline V gene lookup returns CDR1 SNHLY and CDR2 FYNNEI. V shed 7 bases and J shed 4 bases, with 17 bases lying between them. CDR3 in DNA: TGTGCCAGCACCACACCCCAGGGCTTATACAATGAGCAGTTCTTC. Translating gives CASTTPQGLYNEQFF.

This clonotype appeared a few times. A junction boundary mismatches the germline segment, possibly from a read error. This chain uses TRBV24-1 with TRBJ1-2; unclear D gene. CDR1 is KGHDR and CDR2 is SFDVKD in the germline V gene. The CDR3 totals 14 residues. The CDR3 here is CAASDYQVNYGYTF. The CDR3 DNA reads as TGTGCCGCCAGTGATTACCAGGTGAACTATGGCTACACCTTC.

The chain links TRBV27 to TRBJ2-2; the D gene could be TRBD1 or TRBD2 (6 bases each). Trimming took off 6 bases at V and 7 bases at J, with 12 bases between the two ends. There are 13 residues in the CDR3. Germline loops: CDR1 MNHEY, CDR2 SMNVEV (reference sequence). The CDR3, as DNA: TGTGCCAGCAGAGGGGGGCCTGGCGGGGAGCTGTTTTTT. The encoded protein is CASRGGPGGELFF.

Remarks on this clonotype: A much larger clone sits a single nucleotide away, making a read error possible. The V gene is TRBV28, the J gene TRBJ2-7; no clear D. This CDR3 has 11 residues. The germline V gene has CDR1 MDHEN and CDR2 SYDVKM. The DNA of the CDR3 is TGTGCCAGCAGTCCTTCCTTCGAGCAGTACTTC. This codes for CASSPSFEQYF.

The chain combines TRBV2 with TRBJ2-3; 15 bases match TRBD2. V shed 6 bases and J 3 bases; nucleotides not matched to a gene: 10. The CDR3 consists of 18 residues. CDR1 is SNHLY and CDR2 is FYNNEI in the germline V gene. CDR3 in amino acids: CASRSGLAGGRGTDTQYF. Here the CDR3 DNA reads TGTGCCAGCAGGTCCGGACTAGCGGGAGGGCGGGGGACAGATACGCAGTATTTT.

This clonotype was seen at least ten times. V usage is TRBV28 and J usage is TRBJ1-5; D gene uncertain. Germline loops: CDR1 MDHEN, CDR2 SYDVKM. Trimming cost V 5 bases and J 3 bases, with 11 bases left between them. CDR3 length: 14 residues. CDR3 residues: CASSPLGDNQPQHF. The CDR3 nucleotides read TGTGCCAGCAGTCCACTCGGGGACAATCAGCCCCAGCATTTT.

CDR3 nucleotides: TGTGCCAGCGGCTTGACGGGGGCGGAACTGTTTTTT. Translated, it gives CASGLTGAELFF. The chain joins TRBV5-3 to TRBJ1-4, with D possibly being TRBD1 (6 bases). TRBV5-3 is an open reading frame, and its role is uncertain. V lost 8 bases and J lost 12, with 17 bases in between. CDR3 length: 12 amino acids.

Written as DNA, the CDR3 is TGCAGTGCTTCGCTAGGGTACGAGCAGTACTTC. Its protein is CSASLGYEQYF. This sequence joins TRBV20-1 and TRBJ2-7; D is undetermined. Germline CDR1 DFQATT, CDR2 SNEGSKA (reference sequence). The CDR3 spans 11 residues. V lost 5 bases to trimming and J lost 4 bases, with 9 bases between them.

On this clonotype: This clone may be a read error of a much larger clone one base away. The chain uses TRBV28 and TRBJ2-7, with TRBD2 matching over 9 bases. V shed 5 bases, J shed 6 bases, and the junction held 11 bases outside the gene matches. Germline CDR1 is MDHEN and CDR2 is SYDVKM. This CDR3 region has 15 residues. CDR3 in amino acids: CASSRLAEPPLEQYF. The CDR3 bases are TGTGCCAGCAGTCGACTAGCGGAACCACCTCTCGAGCAGTACTTC.

This clonotype was observed a single time. One base away lies a much larger clone, so this may be a sequencing read error. J is TRBJ1-1 and V is TRBV7-9, with unresolved D. CDR3 length: 16 residues. Trimming took 1 base from V and 4 from J, leaving 16 bases between them. CDR1 and CDR2 (germline): SEHNR, FQNEAQ (reference sequence). CDR3 coding DNA: TGTGCCAGCAGCTTAGGCGTCCAGCCGGGTAGCACTGAAGCTTTCTTT. Amino acids: CASSLGVQPGSTEAFF.

This clonotype has just a few counts. V and J are TRBV6-6 and TRBJ1-2; 9 nucleotides match TRBD1. CDR1 and CDR2 (germline): MNHNY, SVGAGI (reference sequence). V shed 2 bases, J shed 2 bases, and the junction held 6 bases outside the gene matches. The CDR3 totals 16 residues. CDR3 coding DNA: TGTGCCAGCAGTTACAGAGCGGGACAGGGCAACTATGGCTACACCTTC. Residues: CASSYRAGQGNYGYTF.

This clonotype was detected only a few times. The chain joins TRBV25-1 to TRBJ1-6; TRBD1 matches 7 bases. This CDR3 contains 19 residues. V shed 6 bases and J 5 bases; nucleotides not matched to a gene: 19. The germline V gene has CDR1 MGHDK and CDR2 SYGVNS. CDR3 nucleotides: TGTGCCAGCAGCGGACAGGCGAAGGTCGCCCGACTAAATAATTCACCCCTCCACTTT. Translated: CASSGQAKVARLNNSPLHF.

The CDR3 sequence is CASSYFLSTDTQYF. The CDR3, as DNA: TGTGCCAGCAGTTACTTCCTGAGCACAGATACGCAGTATTTT. The gene calls are TRBV6-5 and TRBJ2-3; no definite D call. The CDR3 runs 14 residues. V lost 1 base and J 0 bases, leaving 5 bases between the germline ends. CDR1 MNHEY and CDR2 SVGAGI come from the germline V gene.

This clonotype was counted between two and nine times. V is TRBV7-9 and J is TRBJ1-1; TRBD1 agrees at 8 bases. The V gene's germline CDR1 is SEHNR and CDR2 FQNEAQ (reference sequence). Losses at the gene ends were 5 bases for V and 7 bases for J; bases not matched to a gene: 9. This CDR3 contains 14 residues. In DNA form, the CDR3 reads TGTGCCAGCAGCCAGACAGGGGAACAGAATGAAGCTTTCTTT. It encodes CASSQTGEQNEAFF. Drawing the rest from reference TRBV7-9 and TRBJ1-1, the complete variable domain is DTGVSQNPRHKITKRGQNVTFRCDPISEHNRLYWYRQTLGQGPEFLTYFQNEAQLEKSRLLSDRFSAERPKGSFSTLEIQRTEQGDSAMYLCASSQTGEQNEAFFGQGTRLTVV.

Remarks on this clonotype: Just one base apart from a much larger clone, this may be a read error. The CDR3 carries no conserved terminal phenylalanine or tryptophan, so it likely arises from a read error. CDR3: CASTPHRGREQYY. CDR3 nucleotides: TGTGCCAGCACCCCGCACAGGGGGCGCGAGCAGTACTAC. This chain connects TRBV7-6 to TRBJ2-7; 9 bases are shared with TRBD1. CDR1 is SGHVS and CDR2 is FNYEAQ in the germline V gene. The CDR3 contains 13 residues. The J segment lost 6 bases and the V segment lost 7 bases, leaving 7 bases of the junction unmatched.

This clonotype has more than one count but fewer than ten. CDR3 nucleotide sequence: TGTGCCAGCAGTTTGCGAGGGGCCAACGTCCTGACTTTC. It specifies CASSLRGANVLTF. The rearrangement links TRBV27 to TRBJ2-6; D ambiguous. Germline V CDR1 and CDR2: MNHEY, SMNVEV (reference sequence). The CDR3 loop spans 13 amino acids. Trimming left V 3 bases short and J 4 bases short, with 4 bases between.

The chain recombines TRBV12-3 or TRBV12-4 with TRBJ2-3; D is perhaps TRBD1 (6 bases). V was pared by 10 bases and J by 7 bases, with 12 bases between. There are 11 residues in the CDR3. CDR3 protein: CATGASNTQYF. CDR3 coding DNA: TGTGCCACAGGGGCCAGTAATACGCAGTATTTT.

This clonotype was picked up many times. The V call is TRBV25-1, the J call TRBJ2-7; D perhaps matches TRBD2 (5 bases). Trimming took 8 bases from V and 5 from J, leaving 13 bases between them. Germline lookup yields CDR1 MGHDK and CDR2 SYGVNS. The CDR3 contains 12 residues. The CDR3 is CASGRTVHEQYF. The CDR3 bases are TGTGCCAGCGGACGGACTGTCCACGAGCAGTACTTC.

This clonotype was seen repeatedly, ten times or more. The CDR3: CASSSRLTGGREQFF. CDR3 DNA: TGTGCCAGCAGCTCCCGACTTACGGGAGGCAGAGAGCAGTTCTTC. The J gene is TRBJ2-1, the V gene TRBV9; 7 nucleotides line up with TRBD2. Germline assignment: CDR1 SGDLS and CDR2 YYNGEE. Unmatched junction bases numbered 14, after V lost 4 bases and J lost 10 bases. The CDR3 contains 15 residues.

The rearrangement uses TRBV9 and TRBJ2-7, with 9 bases identical to TRBD2. The CDR3 is made up of 15 amino acids. The V and J ends lost 3 bases and 4 bases, in that order; junction bases with no gene match: 8. The germline CDR1 and CDR2 sequences are SGDLS and YYNGEE. CDR3 sequence: CASSETSGLMYEQYF. CDR3 DNA: TGTGCCAGCAGCGAGACTAGCGGTCTGATGTACGAGCAGTACTTC.

The chain employs TRBV6-2 or TRBV6-3 and TRBJ1-5, with 7 bases identical to TRBD1. Germline lookup yields CDR1 MNHEY and CDR2 SVGEGT. After removal of 6 bases from V and 3 bases from J, the junction contained 8 bases not matched to a gene. The CDR3 loop spans 15 amino acids. CDR3 bases: TGTGCCAGCAGCCAGGGACAGTACTACAATCAGCCCCAGCATTTT. This gives the protein CASSQGQYYNQPQHF.

A word on this clonotype: A read error may be the cause here, since a much bigger clone is one base away. This rearrangement joins TRBV4-3 to TRBJ2-3, with TRBD1 matching over 8 bases. This CDR3 spans 14 amino acids. CDR1 is LGHNA and CDR2 is YSLEER in the germline V gene. CDR3 residues: CASSRGQGTDSQYF. For the CDR3, the DNA is TGCGCCAGCAGCCGAGGACAGGGTACAGATTCGCAGTATTTT.

The genes are TRBV10-2 and TRBJ1-2, with D possibly being TRBD1 (6 bases). Germline CDR1 reads WSHSY; CDR2 reads SAAADI. The CDR3 length is 12 residues. Trimming stripped 10 bases from V and 7 bases from J, with 16 bases between. The CDR3 nucleotides read TGCGCCACCCTAACAGGGATGGTTGGCTACACCTTC. It translates to CATLTGMVGYTF.

This clonotype was seen ten or more times. The chain uses TRBV7-2 and TRBJ2-1; D perhaps matches TRBD2 (5 bases). Trimming stripped 2 bases from V and 3 bases from J, with 11 bases between. Germline V gene data show CDR1 as SGHTA and CDR2 as FQGNSA. This CDR3 has 15 amino acids. For the CDR3, the DNA is TGTGCCAGCAGCTTATATAACGGGATCTACAATGAGCAGTTCTTC. Translating gives CASSLYNGIYNEQFF.

The chain joins TRBV27 to TRBJ2-5; TRBD2 agrees at 8 bases. With 3 bases clipped from V and 5 bases from J, the junction kept 11 bases outside the gene matches. This CDR3 spans 16 amino acids. In germline, CDR1 is MNHEY, CDR2 SMNVEV (reference sequence). The chain's CDR3 is CASSFGPAGVVETQYF. In DNA form, the CDR3 reads TGTGCCAGCAGTTTCGGGCCAGCGGGAGTGGTTGAGACCCAGTACTTC.

Comments on this clonotype: A much larger clone is a single base away; this may be a read error. V usage is TRBV28 and J usage is TRBJ1-5; no firm D call. The CDR3 has 14 amino acids. Germline assignment: CDR1 MDHEN and CDR2 SYDVKM. The CDR3 region is CVSSLVSPNQPQHF. The CDR3 DNA reads TGTGTCAGCAGTTTAGTCTCCCCCAATCAGCCCCAGCATTTT.